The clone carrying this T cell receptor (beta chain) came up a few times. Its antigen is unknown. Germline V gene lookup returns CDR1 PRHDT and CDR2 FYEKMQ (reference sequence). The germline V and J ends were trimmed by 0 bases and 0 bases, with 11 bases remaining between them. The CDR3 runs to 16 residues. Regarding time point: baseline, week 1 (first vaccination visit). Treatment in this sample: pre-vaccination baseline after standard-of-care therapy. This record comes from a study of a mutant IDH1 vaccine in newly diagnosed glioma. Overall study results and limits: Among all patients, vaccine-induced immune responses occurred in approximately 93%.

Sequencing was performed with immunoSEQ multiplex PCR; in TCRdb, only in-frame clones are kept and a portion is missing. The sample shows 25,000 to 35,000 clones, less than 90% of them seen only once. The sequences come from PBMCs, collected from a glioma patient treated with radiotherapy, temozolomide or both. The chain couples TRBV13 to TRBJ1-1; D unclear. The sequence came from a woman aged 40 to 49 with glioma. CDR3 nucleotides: TGTGCCAGCAGCTTAGGGGGGAGGGCTATGAACACTGAAGCTTTCTTT. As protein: CASSLGGRAMNTEAFF.